The next 11 T cell receptor beta chains were all read from a single sample in a study of cytomegalovirus exposure and HLA in healthy donors. The PCR made use of 60 Vbeta and 13 Jbeta primers. Here immunoSEQ multiplex PCR was the method, and the copy in TCRdb shows in-frame clones only, minus some. The table records some 140,000 clones, around 68% of them present only once. The specimen sequenced was PBMCs. Receptors were obtained from a young man in good health and CMV-seronegative.

J is TRBJ2-7 and V is TRBV7-6, with TRBD1 as a possible D gene (6 bases). Looked up from germline, CDR1 is SGHVS and CDR2 is FNYEAQ. There are 12 residues in the CDR3. Trimming removed 5 bases from V and 5 bases from J, with 10 bases in between. The CDR3 loop reads CASSNRDNEQYF. The CDR3 DNA reads TGTGCCAGCAGCAACCGGGACAACGAGCAGTACTTC.

This chain connects TRBV7-2 to TRBJ2-2; 9 nucleotides match TRBD1. V shed 2 bases, J shed 6 bases, and the junction held 10 bases outside the gene matches. Germline V lookup: CDR1 SGHTA, CDR2 FQGNSA. The CDR3 extends over 17 amino acids. The CDR3 loop reads CASSLRLPGQGPGELFF. DNA of the CDR3: TGTGCCAGCAGCTTACGTCTACCGGGACAGGGCCCCGGGGAGCTGTTTTTT.

The CDR3 bases are TGTGCCAGCAGTTTTTCAGGGGTTAATCAGCCCCAGCATTTT. Its translation: CASSFSGVNQPQHF. The J gene is TRBJ1-5, the V gene TRBV28; D possibly corresponds to TRBD1 (6 bases). The CDR3 is 14 amino acids. The ends were cut back, 3 bases at V and 4 bases at J, with 10 bases in the middle. CDR1 and CDR2 from the germline V gene are MDHEN and SYDVKM.

This clone was seen a handful of times. This CDR3 is CASSFQGGGANVLTF. The CDR3 DNA follows: TGTGCCAGCAGCTTTCAGGGTGGCGGGGCCAACGTCCTGACTTTC. The chain links TRBV7-2 to TRBJ2-6, with D tentatively TRBD1 (5 bases). V was shortened by 3 bases and J by 4 bases, with 10 bases between the two germline ends. The CDR3 is 15 amino acids. CDR1 and CDR2 from the germline V gene are SGHTA and FQGNSA.

This clone was seen more than once but under ten times. The chain carries TRBV7-9 and TRBJ1-5; 7 nucleotides agree with TRBD1. Germline V gene sequence: CDR1 SEHNR, CDR2 FQNEAQ (reference sequence). V dropped 4 bases and J dropped 0; count of bases not matched to a gene: 9. The CDR3 loop spans 17 amino acids. As DNA, the CDR3 is TGTGCCAGCAGCTACTACAGGGGACTCGATAGCAATCAGCCCCAGCATTTT. This translates into CASSYYRGLDSNQPQHF. The full variable domain, rest sourced from reference TRBV7-9 and TRBJ1-5, is DTGVSQNPRHKITKRGQNVTFRCDPISEHNRLYWYRQTLGQGPEFLTYFQNEAQLEKSRLLSDRFSAERPKGSFSTLEIQRTEQGDSAMYLCASSYYRGLDSNQPQHFGDGTRLSIL.

The chain combines TRBV27 with TRBJ2-7, with 7 bases fitting TRBD1. Germline assignment: CDR1 MNHEY and CDR2 SMNVEV (reference sequence). CDR3 size: 14 residues. Trimming removed 4 bases from V and 2 bases from J; junction bases left unmatched: 5. Here the CDR3 DNA reads TGTGCCAGCAGTTCCATCACAGGGGCCTACGAGCAGTACTTC. It translates to CASSSITGAYEQYF.

V is TRBV13 and J is TRBJ2-1; D may be TRBD1 (5 bases). V shed 0 bases and J shed 9 bases, with 6 bases lying between them. Per germline, CDR1 PRHDT and CDR2 FYEKMQ (reference sequence). The CDR3 consists of 12 residues. Here the CDR3 DNA reads TGTGCCAGCAGCTTAGGAAGGGGTGAGCAGTTCTTC. Translating gives CASSLGRGEQFF.

The chain combines TRBV28 with TRBJ2-2; D may be TRBD1 (6 bases). Per germline, CDR1 MDHEN and CDR2 SYDVKM. The CDR3 sequence is 15 residues long. V lost 7 bases, J lost 3 bases, and 15 bases lay in between. DNA of the CDR3: TGTGCCAGCACCTACACCGGGACACACACCGGGGAGCTGTTTTTT. Protein: CASTYTGTHTGELFF.

J is TRBJ2-3 and V is TRBV5-4; 16 nucleotides line up with TRBD2. V shed 3 bases, J shed 6 bases, and the junction held 4 bases outside the gene matches. The CDR3 covers 16 residues. Germline V gives CDR1 SGHNT, CDR2 YYREEE (reference sequence). The CDR3 protein is CASSYGTSGGADTQYF. The CDR3 DNA is TGTGCCAGCAGCTATGGGACTAGCGGGGGGGCCGATACGCAGTATTTT.

V is TRBV28 and J is TRBJ2-4, with TRBD2 identical over 12 bases. This CDR3 is 18 amino acids long. Per germline, CDR1 MDHEN and CDR2 SYDVKM. V shed 5 bases, J shed 6 bases, and the junction held 14 bases outside the gene matches. This chain's CDR3 is CASSETSGGVGNLNIQYF. In DNA, the CDR3 is TGTGCCAGCAGTGAGACTAGCGGGGGCGTCGGAAATCTAAACATTCAGTACTTC. The full variable domain, rest sourced from reference TRBV28 and TRBJ2-4, is DVKVTQSSRYLVKRTGEKVFLECVQDMDHENMFWYRQDPGLGLRLIYFSYDVKMKEKGDIPEGYSVSREKKERFSLILESASTNQTSMYLCASSETSGGVGNLNIQYFGAGTRLSVL.

There are a few counts of this clone. The chain is built from TRBV28 and TRBJ2-1; perhaps TRBD2 as D (5 bases). The germline CDR1 and CDR2 sequences are MDHEN and SYDVKM. This CDR3 has 14 amino acids. Trimming stripped 2 bases from V and 3 bases from J, with 8 bases between. DNA of the CDR3: TGTGCCAGCAGTTTAGCTAGCCGCTACAATGAGCAGTTCTTC. Protein product: CASSLASRYNEQFF.